The table lists the clone carrying this T cell receptor (beta chain) with many counts. CDR1 is MRHNA, CDR2 SNTAGT, per germline. Trimming pared 2 bases from V and 4 bases from J, leaving 10 bases between. This CDR3 is built from 14 residues. This specimen belongs to a study of T-cell memory formation after mild COVID-19. It was 5'RACE with constant-segment primers that produced the TCR alpha and TCR beta cDNA libraries, which carried sample barcodes and UMIs. TCRdb re-derived calls from the 5' RACE reads in MiXCR, one entry per CDR3 protein. In the table there are under 450,000 distinct CDR3 sequences, 20% to 25% of which are singletons.

V is TRBV6-4 and J is TRBJ2-3; possibly TRBD2 for D (7 bases). Input material: PBMCs or a T cell subset sorted from them (not recorded which). This TCR came from a man younger than 30 who had mild COVID-19 (a few samples of this study predate the infection). Cell type and time point are not known. The CDR3 DNA reads TGTGCCAGCAGTGACGGGGGGGCCTCAGATACGCAGTATTTT. Residues: CASSDGGASDTQYF.